These 27 T cell receptor beta chains share one sample of origin, sequenced in a study of T cell repertoires in cytomegalovirus infection. TCRdb used MiXCR to reprocess the reads, holding one entry per CDR3 protein. The data show approximately 500,000 distinct CDR3 sequences, around a quarter seen once. Specimen: PBMCs. These receptors originate from a human donor in good health (CMV status not recorded). Some clones in this sample may be carry-over from other donors' samples.

This clonotype was detected ten times or more. The gene calls are TRBV7-2 and TRBJ2-5; the match to TRBD2 covers 8 bases. The ends lost 4 bases at V and 6 bases at J; junction bases unmatched: 7. CDR3 length: 14 residues. Looked up from germline, CDR1 is SGHTA and CDR2 is FQGNSA. The CDR3 loop is CASSSGGGSQTQYF. CDR3 bases: TGTGCCAGCAGCTCCGGGGGGGGTTCGCAGACCCAGTACTTC.

In DNA, the CDR3 is TGTGCCAGCAGTGAATCGGGCAGAGGTGTCCATCAGCCCCAGCATTTT. Protein product: CASSESGRGVHQPQHF. V gene TRBV25-1 combines with J gene TRBJ1-5; D remains ambiguous. CDR3 length equals 16 residues. Per the germline V gene, CDR1 is MGHDK and CDR2 is SYGVNS. The V and J ends lost 1 base and 5 bases respectively, with 15 bases between them.

The rearrangement links TRBV11-2 to TRBJ2-7, with 10 bases identical to TRBD2. From germline, CDR1 is SGHAT and CDR2 FQNNGV. V shed 8 bases and J 7 bases; nucleotides not matched to a gene: 11. The CDR3 extends over 14 amino acids. CDR3 sequence: CASGGGLAGEEQYF. CDR3 nucleotides: TGTGCCAGCGGAGGGGGGCTAGCGGGAGAAGAGCAGTACTTC.

This rearrangement joins TRBV19 to TRBJ1-2, with TRBD1 matching 7 bases. With V trimmed by 4 bases and J by 8 bases, 10 bases remained unmatched. Germline-derived CDR1 and CDR2 are LNHDA and SQIVND (reference sequence). This CDR3 contains 14 residues. The CDR3 region has the DNA TGTGCCAGTAGTACAACGACAGGGAATAGAGGCTACACCTTC. Protein: CASSTTTGNRGYTF.

Ten or more counts support this clonotype. The CDR3 sequence: CASSPQGADQETQYF. The CDR3 nucleotides are TGTGCCAGCAGCCCCCAGGGGGCCGACCAAGAGACCCAGTACTTC. V usage is TRBV7-8 and J usage is TRBJ2-5, with TRBD1 identical over 8 bases. V dropped 5 bases and J dropped 0; count of bases not matched to a gene: 5. This CDR3 region has 15 residues. The germline CDR1 and CDR2 sequences are SGHVS and FQNEAQ. Full variable domain (remainder filled in from reference TRBV7-8 and TRBJ2-5): GAGVSQSPRYKVAKRGQDVALRCDPISGHVSLFWYQQALGQGPEFLTYFQNEAQLDKSGLPSDRFFAERPEGSVSTLKIQRTQQEDSAVYLCASSPQGADQETQYFGPGTRLLVL.

This clonotype was counted once. This rearrangement joins TRBV20-1 to TRBJ2-3, with D tentatively TRBD2 (6 bases). Trimming cost V 0 bases and J 0 bases, with 10 bases left between them. In germline, CDR1 is DFQATT, CDR2 SNEGSKA (reference sequence). This CDR3 spans 15 amino acids. The CDR3 reads CSARDIAESTDTQYF. CDR3 in DNA: TGCAGTGCTAGAGATATAGCGGAGAGCACAGATACGCAGTATTTT.

J is TRBJ2-1 and V is TRBV5-3; the match to TRBD2 covers 7 bases. TRBV5-3 is given ORF status, its function remaining uncertain. V lost 8 bases, J lost 4 bases, and 18 bases stayed unmatched. There are 17 residues in the CDR3. The CDR3 reads CASSRTTGTKGYNEQFF. The CDR3 nucleotides are TGTGCCAGCAGCCGTACTACCGGGACTAAGGGATACAATGAGCAGTTCTTC.

V usage is TRBV7-2 and J usage is TRBJ1-1, with TRBD1 as a possible D gene (5 bases). The CDR3 is made up of 15 amino acids. CDR1 and CDR2 from the germline V gene are SGHTA and FQGNSA. The V end was cut by 3 bases, the J end by 6 bases, with 17 bases between. The CDR3 loop is CASSFQSRGRPEAFF. As DNA, the CDR3 is TGTGCCAGCAGCTTTCAATCAAGGGGTCGGCCTGAAGCTTTCTTT.

This clonotype was seen only a few times. The chain links TRBV6-2 or TRBV6-3 to TRBJ1-1; D remains unclear. Trimming pared 0 bases from V and 10 bases from J, leaving 18 bases between. Germline values: CDR1 MNHEY, CDR2 SVGEGT. This CDR3 contains 15 residues. The CDR3 here is CASSYSGPGIMGAFF. The CDR3, as DNA: TGTGCCAGCAGTTACTCCGGGCCTGGGATCATGGGAGCTTTCTTT.

This clonotype came up many times. The chain couples TRBV6-1 to TRBJ1-1; a possible D gene is TRBD1 (5 bases). This CDR3 comprises 15 residues. CDR1 is MNHNS and CDR2 is SASEGT in the germline V gene. V was shortened by 3 bases and J by 1 base, with 12 bases between the two germline ends. The CDR3 region is CASSEWGSPNTEAFF. As DNA, the CDR3 is TGTGCCAGCAGTGAGTGGGGGTCCCCGAACACTGAAGCTTTCTTT.

This clonotype was recorded a few times. The gene calls are TRBV20-1 and TRBJ2-3; no clear D gene. The germline gives CDR1 DFQATT, CDR2 SNEGSKA (reference sequence). V was clipped by 4 bases and J by 2 bases, with 16 bases between them. This CDR3 contains 15 residues. This CDR3 is CSAIEYRKSTDTQYF. CDR3 DNA: TGCAGTGCTATAGAGTACCGAAAATCCACAGATACGCAGTATTTT.

This chain uses TRBV6-2 or TRBV6-3 with TRBJ2-1; D not certain. Trimming removed 2 bases at V and 7 bases at J, with 9 bases between. This CDR3 is built from 13 residues. In germline, CDR1 is MNHEY, CDR2 SVGEGT. CDR3: CASSYNVGNEQFF. The CDR3 DNA is TGTGCCAGCAGTTACAACGTGGGGAATGAGCAGTTCTTC.

This clonotype was counted many times. The chain joins TRBV7-6 to TRBJ2-1; D ambiguous. This CDR3 is 14 amino acids long. The germline gives CDR1 SGHVS, CDR2 FNYEAQ. V was shortened by 3 bases and J by 0 bases, with 6 bases between the two germline ends. CDR3 in amino acids: CASSFLDSYNEQFF. For the CDR3, the DNA is TGTGCCAGCAGCTTCCTAGACTCCTACAATGAGCAGTTCTTC.

This clonotype was recorded a few times. The V gene is TRBV10-3, the J gene TRBJ2-5, with no clear D. This CDR3 has 16 amino acids. Germline CDR1 and CDR2: ENHRY and SYGVKD. V shed 3 bases and J shed 4 bases, with 18 bases lying between them. CDR3 coding DNA: TGTGCCATCAGTGAAGCGTGGAAACAGCCTGGAGAGACCCAGTACTTC. Amino acid sequence: CAISEAWKQPGETQYF.

The sample holds a few counts of this clonotype. The rearrangement uses TRBV7-3 and TRBJ2-3; D is undetermined. The germline gives CDR1 SGHTA, CDR2 FQGTGA. This CDR3 has 13 amino acids. Between the trimmed V and J ends, which lost 4 bases and 1 base, there was a span of 6 bases. The CDR3 region has the DNA TGTGCCAGCAGCTCCCTCCGCACAGATACGCAGTATTTT. Amino acids: CASSSLRTDTQYF.

This clonotype was recorded a few times. The rearrangement joins TRBV20-1 to TRBJ1-2; TRBD1 aligns across 7 bases. The CDR3 consists of 14 residues. The germline V gene has CDR1 DFQATT and CDR2 SNEGSKA (reference sequence). Here the CDR3 reads CRAGGDRVDYGYTF. CDR3 DNA sequence: TGCAGGGCGGGGGGTGACAGGGTGGACTATGGCTACACCTTC.

The chain is built from TRBV24-1 and TRBJ2-5; perhaps TRBD2 as D (5 bases). This CDR3 is 14 amino acids long. Trimming pared 4 bases from V and 1 base from J, leaving 9 bases between. Germline V gene lookup returns CDR1 KGHDR and CDR2 SFDVKD. For the CDR3, the DNA is TGTGCCACCAGTGACGGGGAGTCCCAAGAGACCCAGTACTTC. Residues: CATSDGESQETQYF.

The chain has TRBV4-3 and TRBJ2-7; D is perhaps TRBD2 (5 bases). The V end was cut by 0 bases, the J end by 6 bases, with 9 bases between. The CDR3 is 13 amino acids. Germline-derived CDR1 and CDR2 are LGHNA and YSLEER. The CDR3 sequence is CASSQEGSSEQYV. The CDR3 coding sequence is TGCGCCAGCAGCCAAGAGGGGAGTAGCGAGCAGTACGTC.

The V and J genes are TRBV27 and TRBJ1-2, with 7 bases fitting TRBD1. The CDR3 contains 15 residues. Germline V CDR1 and CDR2: MNHEY, SMNVEV (reference sequence). The V segment lost 5 bases and the J segment 6 bases; nucleotides outside the gene matches: 12. CDR3 loop: CASSLSKLTGDGYTF. CDR3 DNA sequence: TGTGCCAGCAGTCTCTCTAAGCTTACAGGGGATGGCTACACCTTC.

A remark on this clonotype: This may be a read error: a much more frequent sequence differs by one nucleotide. The rearrangement uses TRBV7-8 and TRBJ1-5; no reliable D call. The CDR3 contains 18 residues. Per germline, CDR1 SGHVS and CDR2 FQNEAQ. Trimming pared 0 bases from V and 0 bases from J, leaving 15 bases between. The DNA of the CDR3 is TGTGCCAGCAGCTTAGCCCTAATAACACCATATAGCAATCAGCCCCAGCATTTT. Translated: CASSLALITPYSNQPQHF. The whole variable domain, filled in from reference TRBV7-8 and TRBJ1-5, reads GAGVSQSPRYKVAKRGQDVALRCDPISGHVSLFWYQQALGQGPEFLTYFQNEAQLDKSGLPSDRFFAERPEGSVSTLKIQRTQQEDSAVYLCASSLALITPYSNQPQHFGDGTRLSIL.

This clonotype showed up many times. V and J are TRBV7-8 and TRBJ2-7, with D possibly TRBD2 on 6 matching bases. Between the trimmed V and J ends, which lost 1 base and 1 base, there was a span of 11 bases. The CDR3 has 15 residues. Germline V gene data show CDR1 as SGHVS and CDR2 as FQNEAQ. This CDR3 reads CASSLGAGPSYEQYV. The CDR3 DNA sequence: TGTGCCAGCAGCTTAGGGGCGGGACCTTCCTACGAGCAGTACGTC.

The chain employs TRBV5-6 and TRBJ1-4; D remains unclear. V was pared by 4 bases and J by 8 bases, with 12 bases between. The CDR3 consists of 13 residues. Germline lookup yields CDR1 SGHDT and CDR2 YYEEEE. CDR3 nucleotide sequence: TGTGCCAGCAGCCCTACCGGGATAGAAAAACTGTTTTTT. Translation: CASSPTGIEKLFF.

The gene calls are TRBV28 and TRBJ2-5, with no clear D. Trimming stripped 3 bases from V and 5 bases from J, with 13 bases between. The germline CDR1 and CDR2 sequences are MDHEN and SYDVKM. This CDR3 has 14 amino acids. CDR3 residues: CASSLPTPRETQYF. The CDR3 coding sequence is TGTGCCAGCAGTTTGCCCACCCCCAGGGAGACCCAGTACTTC.

This clonotype was recorded at least ten times. This rearrangement joins TRBV7-2 to TRBJ2-5, with D perhaps matching TRBD2 (5 bases). Germline CDR1 reads SGHTA; CDR2 reads FQGNSA. Trimming removed 5 bases from V and 5 bases from J, with 12 bases in between. The CDR3 runs to 13 residues. CDR3 residues: CASSITRYETQYF. The CDR3 DNA reads TGTGCCAGCAGCATTACTAGATATGAGACCCAGTACTTC.

This clonotype has a handful of counts. V usage is TRBV2 and J usage is TRBJ2-5; 12 nucleotides line up with TRBD2. Germline values: CDR1 SNHLY, CDR2 FYNNEI. This CDR3 is built from 15 residues. The V segment lost 10 bases and the J segment 5 bases; nucleotides outside the gene matches: 11. The CDR3 bases are TGTGCCAACCCTAGACTAGCGGGAGAGAGGGAGACCCAGTACTTC. Its translation: CANPRLAGERETQYF.

This clonotype was observed many times. This chain joins TRBV7-8 and TRBJ2-2; D gene uncertain. V lost 1 base, J lost 5 bases, and 11 bases lay in between. Per germline, CDR1 SGHVS and CDR2 FQNEAQ. CDR3 length equals 15 residues. The CDR3 spells CASSLGGVVTGELFF. DNA for the CDR3: TGTGCCAGCAGCTTAGGCGGAGTGGTAACCGGGGAGCTGTTTTTT.

The rearrangement links TRBV10-3 to TRBJ2-1; 7 bases match TRBD1. CDR1 and CDR2 from the germline V gene are ENHRY and SYGVKD. The CDR3 sequence is 14 residues long. Trimming took 5 bases from V and 5 from J; bases not matched to a gene: 6. The CDR3 loop reads CAISLQGPDNEQFF. DNA for the CDR3: TGTGCCATCAGTCTACAGGGGCCCGACAATGAGCAGTTCTTC.